The 10 T cell receptor beta chains below were found in one sample sequenced in a study of shared clonotypes between healthy human individuals. Sequencing used immunoSEQ multiplex PCR; TCRdb keeps in-frame clones, though not all of them. The sample contains 2 million to 3 million clones, 80% to 95% of which appear only once. The specimen sequenced was naive CD4+ T cells from PBMCs. Subset meaning: CD45RA+ positively selected. All receptors derive from a man younger than 35 in good health. Some clones in this sample may be carry-over from other donors' samples.

The chain joins TRBV6-6 to TRBJ2-3; D possibly matches TRBD1 or TRBD2 (5 bases each). CDR3 size: 12 residues. V shed 4 bases and J shed 12 bases, with 14 bases lying between them. The germline V gene encodes CDR1 MNHNY and CDR2 SVGAGI (reference sequence). CDR3 sequence reads: CASSSLGPLQYF. The CDR3 DNA reads as TGTGCCAGCAGTTCTCTGGGACCCTTACAGTATTTT.

The CDR3 sequence: CASSVDIYTGELFF. DNA for the CDR3: TGTGCCAGCAGCGTAGACATCTACACCGGGGAGCTGTTTTTT. This chain joins TRBV9 and TRBJ2-2, with no clear D. From germline, CDR1 is SGDLS and CDR2 YYNGEE. Deletions cut 0 bases from V and 3 bases from J, with 6 bases between. CDR3 length: 14 residues.

In regard to this clone: Other DNA sequences in this specimen translate into the identical CDR3. V and J are TRBV6-5 and TRBJ2-3, with D unresolved. Germline CDR1 is MNHEY and CDR2 is SVGAGI. The CDR3 is 15 amino acids. The ends were cut back, 0 bases at V and 1 base at J, with 8 bases in the middle. Written as DNA, the CDR3 is TGTGCCAGCAGTTACTCCCGGGCCCGCACAGATACGCAGTATTTT. Protein: CASSYSRARTDTQYF.

This chain links TRBV7-2 with TRBJ2-1, with a possible D match to TRBD1 (6 bases). The CDR3 covers 16 residues. The ends were cut back, 2 bases at V and 2 bases at J, with 13 bases in the middle. Germline V lookup: CDR1 SGHTA, CDR2 FQGNSA. The CDR3 spells CASSLLPGAPYNEQFF. The CDR3 nucleotides are TGTGCCAGCAGCTTACTGCCAGGGGCTCCCTACAATGAGCAGTTCTTC. Complete variable domain (other parts from reference TRBV7-2 and TRBJ2-1): GAGVSQSPSNKVTEKGKDVELRCDPISGHTALYWYRQSLGQGLEFLIYFQGNSAPDKSGLPSDRFSAERTGGSVSTLTIQRTQQEDSAVYLCASSLLPGAPYNEQFFGPGTRLTVL.

J is TRBJ1-2 and V is TRBV4-2, with a tentative D call TRBD1 (6 bases). V lost 1 base and J lost 3, with 18 bases in between. This CDR3 has 17 residues. Germline CDR1 reads LGHNA; CDR2 reads YNFKEQ. The CDR3 bases are TGTGCCAGCAGCCAAGCGCCCCCAGGGGTAAGAGACTATGGCTACACCTTC. Translating gives CASSQAPPGVRDYGYTF.

The J gene is TRBJ2-3, the V gene TRBV5-4; TRBD2 matches at 7 bases. With 3 bases clipped from V and 3 bases from J, the junction kept 10 bases outside the gene matches. In germline, CDR1 is SGHNT, CDR2 YYREEE (reference sequence). This CDR3 is built from 16 residues. CDR3 amino acids: CASSSAGVATTDTQYF. In nucleotides, the CDR3 is TGTGCCAGCAGCTCCGCGGGGGTAGCGACGACAGATACGCAGTATTTT. The variable domain in full, with the rest retrieved from reference TRBV5-4 and TRBJ2-3, is ETGVTQSPTHLIKTRGQQVTLRCSSQSGHNTVSWYQQALGQGPQFIFQYYREEENGRGNFPPRFSGLQFPNYSSELNVNALELDDSALYLCASSSAGVATTDTQYFGPGTRLTVL.

The rearrangement joins TRBV28 to TRBJ1-5, with TRBD1 as a possible D gene (5 bases). The V gene's germline CDR1 is MDHEN and CDR2 SYDVKM. Between the trimmed V and J ends, which lost 6 bases and 6 bases, there was a span of 15 bases. The CDR3 totals 14 residues. Here the CDR3 DNA reads TGTGCCAGCAGCGGGGGATCCCCAATTCAGCCCCAGCATTTT. It is translated as CASSGGSPIQPQHF.

This sequence joins TRBV6-6 and TRBJ1-4, with D hard to call. V lost 5 bases to trimming and J lost 12 bases, with 16 bases between them. Germline CDR1 reads MNHNY; CDR2 reads SVGAGI (reference sequence). The CDR3 sequence is 13 residues long. This CDR3 reads CASSQHRPGQLFF. The CDR3 DNA sequence: TGTGCCAGCAGTCAACACCGACCGGGCCAACTGTTTTTT.

The chain recombines TRBV2 with TRBJ2-3; 9 positions match TRBD2. The CDR3 sequence is 16 residues long. V dropped 2 bases and J dropped 4; count of bases not matched to a gene: 7. CDR1 and CDR2 from the germline V gene are SNHLY and FYNNEI. CDR3 nucleotides: TGTGCCAGCAGTGAAATGCGGGAGGGCCTTTCAGATACGCAGTATTTT. Protein sequence: CASSEMREGLSDTQYF.

Of note for this clone: Relative to the germline gene, one junction end is altered; a read error may explain this. The chain joins TRBV6-5 to TRBJ2-7; 7 bases fit TRBD1. The CDR3 extends over 15 amino acids. From germline, CDR1 is MNHEY and CDR2 SVGAGI. CDR3 DNA: TGTGCCAGCAGCTACTACCGGGACAGAGCCTACGAGCAGTACTTC. It specifies CASSYYRDRAYEQYF.